The 9 T cell receptor beta chains reported below all come from one sample, sequenced in a study of T cell repertoires in cytomegalovirus infection. These receptors have no known antigen. A single record per CDR3 protein comes from TCRdb applying MiXCR to the reads. This table has around 770,000 distinct CDR3 sequences, 29% appearing once. The source was cultured CD8+ T cells from PBMCs, collected from culture after CMV antigen stimulation. These receptor sequences come from a human donor in good health (CMV status not recorded). Some clones in this sample may be carry-over from other donors' samples.

As regards this clonotype: The CDR3 does not end in the conserved phenylalanine or tryptophan, so this is likely a read error. J is TRBJ1-5 and V is TRBV25-1; D is unresolved. Looked up from germline, CDR1 is MGHDK and CDR2 is SYGVNS. V was cut by 1 base and J by 3 bases, with 7 bases left in between. The CDR3 spans 14 residues. CDR3: CASSEFGFNQPQHL. The CDR3 DNA sequence: TGTGCCAGCAGTGAATTCGGATTCAATCAGCCCCAGCATCTT.

The J gene is TRBJ1-1, the V gene TRBV19; D gene uncertain. The germline V and J ends were trimmed by 5 bases and 8 bases, with 9 bases remaining between them. The CDR3 spans 11 residues. The V gene's germline CDR1 is LNHDA and CDR2 SQIVND (reference sequence). CDR3 nucleotide sequence: TGTGCCAGTAGTCGGGGAGTAGAAGCTTTCTTT. Translation gives CASSRGVEAFF.

The V gene is TRBV7-2, the J gene TRBJ1-5; possibly TRBD1 for D (6 bases). Trimming cost V 1 base and J 5 bases, with 18 bases left between them. CDR1 is SGHTA, CDR2 FQGNSA, per germline. This CDR3 comprises 17 residues. The CDR3 spells CASSLEVGDTQHQPQHF. For the CDR3, the DNA is TGTGCCAGCAGCTTAGAGGTCGGGGACACCCAGCATCAGCCCCAGCATTTT.

The J gene is TRBJ1-2, the V gene TRBV24-1; D perhaps matches TRBD1 (5 bases). The CDR3 spans 16 residues. Germline lookup yields CDR1 KGHDR and CDR2 SFDVKD. The ends were cut back, 1 base at V and 8 bases at J, with 19 bases in the middle. CDR3 region: CATSDFSGTSMEGYTF. CDR3 bases: TGTGCCACCAGTGATTTCTCAGGGACCTCCATGGAAGGCTACACCTTC.

This clonotype was detected only a few times. CDR3 in DNA: TGTGCCAGCAGTCGACCTAGCGGGGGGTACGCAGATACGCAGTATTTT. It yields the protein CASSRPSGGYADTQYF. The J gene is TRBJ2-3, the V gene TRBV7-2, with 11 nucleotides matching TRBD2. The V segment lost 6 bases and the J segment 4 bases; nucleotides outside the gene matches: 9. Germline V gene data show CDR1 as SGHTA and CDR2 as FQGNSA. This CDR3 contains 16 residues.

On this clonotype itself: This CDR3 fails to terminate in the conserved phenylalanine or tryptophan, so it likely reflects a read error. The J gene is TRBJ2-1, the V gene TRBV7-9; 8 nucleotides align to TRBD2. This CDR3 has 15 amino acids. Trimming took 7 bases from V and 4 from J; bases not matched to a gene: 9. In germline, CDR1 is SEHNR, CDR2 FQNEAQ (reference sequence). The CDR3 region is CASTPGGTTYNEQFL. CDR3 sequence (DNA): TGTGCCAGCACTCCGGGGGGGACTACTTACAATGAGCAGTTCTTG.

The chain links TRBV19 to TRBJ2-2; TRBD2 agrees at 8 bases. CDR1 is LNHDA and CDR2 is SQIVND in the germline V gene (reference sequence). V shed 5 bases, J shed 1 base, and the junction held 6 bases outside the gene matches. This CDR3 is 16 amino acids long. The CDR3 bases are TGTGCCAGTAGTCCTCGCGGGGGGCAGAACACCGGGGAGCTGTTTTTT. Amino acids: CASSPRGGQNTGELFF.

The chain uses TRBV4-1 and TRBJ1-2; 10 nucleotides line up with TRBD1. This CDR3 spans 15 amino acids. V was clipped by 4 bases and J by 5 bases; unmatched bases: 7. Germline CDR1 is MGHRA and CDR2 is YSYEKL. The CDR3 nucleotides read TGCGCCAGCAGCCCTCTGACAGGGGGCCAGTATGGCTACACCTTC. It specifies CASSPLTGGQYGYTF.

The rearrangement joins TRBV6-1 to TRBJ2-7; 8 bases fit TRBD1. The V gene's germline CDR1 is MNHNS and CDR2 SASEGT. The CDR3 is 13 residues long. With V trimmed by 7 bases and J by 4 bases, 6 bases remained unmatched. Here the CDR3 reads CASMSGQGYEQYV. CDR3 nucleotide sequence: TGTGCCAGCATGTCTGGACAGGGTTACGAGCAGTACGTC.